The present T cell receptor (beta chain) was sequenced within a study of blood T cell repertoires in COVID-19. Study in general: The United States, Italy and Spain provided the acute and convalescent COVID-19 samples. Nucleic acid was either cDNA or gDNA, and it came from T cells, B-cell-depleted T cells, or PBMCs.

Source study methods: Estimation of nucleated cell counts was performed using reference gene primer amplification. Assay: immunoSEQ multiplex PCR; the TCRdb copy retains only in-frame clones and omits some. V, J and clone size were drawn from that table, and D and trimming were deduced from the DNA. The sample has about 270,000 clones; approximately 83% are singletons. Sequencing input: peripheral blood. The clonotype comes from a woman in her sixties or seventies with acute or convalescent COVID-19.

The CDR3 loop is CAWSVRRDRATYSNQPQHF. The CDR3, as DNA: TGTGCCTGGAGTGTACGACGGGACAGGGCTACGTATAGCAATCAGCCCCAGCATTTT. The genes are TRBV30 and TRBJ1-5; 9 bases agree with TRBD1. CDR3 length: 19 amino acids. Germline CDR1 is GTSNPN and CDR2 is SVGIG (reference sequence). Losses at the gene ends were 0 bases for V and 0 bases for J; bases not matched to a gene: 12.